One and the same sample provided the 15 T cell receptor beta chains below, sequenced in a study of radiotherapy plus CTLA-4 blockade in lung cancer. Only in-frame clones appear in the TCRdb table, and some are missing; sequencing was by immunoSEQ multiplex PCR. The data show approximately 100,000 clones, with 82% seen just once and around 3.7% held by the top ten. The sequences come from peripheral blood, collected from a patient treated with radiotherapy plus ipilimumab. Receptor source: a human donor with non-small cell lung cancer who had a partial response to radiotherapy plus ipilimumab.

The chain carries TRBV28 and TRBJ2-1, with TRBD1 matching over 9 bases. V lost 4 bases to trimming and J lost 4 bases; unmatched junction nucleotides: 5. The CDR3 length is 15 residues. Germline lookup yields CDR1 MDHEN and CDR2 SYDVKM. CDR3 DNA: TGTGCCAGCAGTTCACAGGGGGCCGGTTACAATGAGCAGTTCTTC. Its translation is CASSSQGAGYNEQFF.

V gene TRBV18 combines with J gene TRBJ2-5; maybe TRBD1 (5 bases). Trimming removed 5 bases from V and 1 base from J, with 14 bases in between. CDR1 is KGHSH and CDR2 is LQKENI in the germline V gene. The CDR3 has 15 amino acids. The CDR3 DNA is TGTGCCAGCTCAAAACCAGGGCTCTCCCAAGAGACCCAGTACTTC. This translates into CASSKPGLSQETQYF.

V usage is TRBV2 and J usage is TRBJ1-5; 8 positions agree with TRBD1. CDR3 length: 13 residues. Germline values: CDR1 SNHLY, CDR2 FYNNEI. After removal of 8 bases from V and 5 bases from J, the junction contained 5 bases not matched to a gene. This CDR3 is CASRLQGDQPQHF. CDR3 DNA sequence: TGTGCCAGCCGACTACAGGGGGATCAGCCCCAGCATTTT.

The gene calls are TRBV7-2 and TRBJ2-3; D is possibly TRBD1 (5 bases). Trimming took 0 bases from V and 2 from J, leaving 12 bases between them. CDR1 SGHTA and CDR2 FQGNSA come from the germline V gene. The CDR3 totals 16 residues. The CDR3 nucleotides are TGTGCCAGCAGCTTAGCGAATGCAGGGCCCACAGATACGCAGTATTTT. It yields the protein CASSLANAGPTDTQYF.

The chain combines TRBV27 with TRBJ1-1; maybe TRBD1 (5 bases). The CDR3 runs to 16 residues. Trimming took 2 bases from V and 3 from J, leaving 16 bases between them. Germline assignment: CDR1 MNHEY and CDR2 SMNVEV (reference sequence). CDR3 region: CASSLKAGRPHTEAFF. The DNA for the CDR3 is TGTGCCAGCAGTTTAAAGGCAGGGCGACCCCACACTGAAGCTTTCTTT.

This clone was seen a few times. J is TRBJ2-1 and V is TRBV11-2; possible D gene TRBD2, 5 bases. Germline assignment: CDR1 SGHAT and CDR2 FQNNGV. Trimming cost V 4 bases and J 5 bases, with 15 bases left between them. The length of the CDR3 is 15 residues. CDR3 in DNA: TGTGCCAGCAGCTCTACCCTAACCGGGGACAATGAGCAGTTCTTC. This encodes CASSSTLTGDNEQFF. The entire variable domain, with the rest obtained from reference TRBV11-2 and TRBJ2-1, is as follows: EAGVAQSPRYKIIEKRQSVAFWCNPISGHATLYWYQQILGQGPKLLIQFQNNGVVDDSQLPKDRFSAERLKGVDSTLKIQPAKLEDSAVYLCASSSTLTGDNEQFFGPGTRLTVL.

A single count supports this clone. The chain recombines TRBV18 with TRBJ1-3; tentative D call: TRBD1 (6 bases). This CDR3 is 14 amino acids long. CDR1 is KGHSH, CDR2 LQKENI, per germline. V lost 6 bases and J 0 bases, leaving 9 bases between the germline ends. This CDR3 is CASSTGSSGNTIYF. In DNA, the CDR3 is TGTGCCAGCTCCACAGGGAGCTCTGGAAACACCATATATTTT.

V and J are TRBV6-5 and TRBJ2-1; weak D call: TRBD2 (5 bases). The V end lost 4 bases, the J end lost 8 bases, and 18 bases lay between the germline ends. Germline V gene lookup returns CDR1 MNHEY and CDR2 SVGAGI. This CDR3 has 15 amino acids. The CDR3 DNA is TGTGCCAGCAGTTCAGTTGGGGAGCCTCAAGATGAGCAGTTCTTC. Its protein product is CASSSVGEPQDEQFF.

The CDR3 is CASARGISNQPQHF. The CDR3 bases are TGTGCCAGCGCCCGAGGAATTAGCAATCAGCCCCAGCATTTT. The chain recombines TRBV9 with TRBJ1-5; no firm D call. V was pared by 7 bases and J by 0 bases, with 11 bases between. This CDR3 contains 14 residues. Germline CDR1 is SGDLS and CDR2 is YYNGEE. Full variable domain (remainder filled in from reference TRBV9 and TRBJ1-5): DSGVTQTPKHLITATGQRVTLRCSPRSGDLSVYWYQQSLDQGLQFLIQYYNGEERAKGNILERFSAQQFPDLHSELNLSSLELGDSALYFCASARGISNQPQHFGDGTRLSIL.

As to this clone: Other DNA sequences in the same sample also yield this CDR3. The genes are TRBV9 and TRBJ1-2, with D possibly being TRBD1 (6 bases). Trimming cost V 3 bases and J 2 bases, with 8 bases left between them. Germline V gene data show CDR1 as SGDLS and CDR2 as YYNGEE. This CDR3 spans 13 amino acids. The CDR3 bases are TGTGCCAGCAGCGACGGACAGAACTATGGCTACACCTTC. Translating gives CASSDGQNYGYTF. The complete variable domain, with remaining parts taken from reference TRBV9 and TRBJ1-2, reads DSGVTQTPKHLITATGQRVTLRCSPRSGDLSVYWYQQSLDQGLQFLIQYYNGEERAKGNILERFSAQQFPDLHSELNLSSLELGDSALYFCASSDGQNYGYTFGSGTRLTVV.

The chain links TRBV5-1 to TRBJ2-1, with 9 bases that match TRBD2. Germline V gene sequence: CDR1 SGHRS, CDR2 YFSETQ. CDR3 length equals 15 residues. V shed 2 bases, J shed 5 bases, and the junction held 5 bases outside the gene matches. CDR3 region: CASSLLAGADNEQFF. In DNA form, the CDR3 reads TGCGCCAGCAGCTTATTAGCGGGAGCAGACAATGAGCAGTTCTTC.

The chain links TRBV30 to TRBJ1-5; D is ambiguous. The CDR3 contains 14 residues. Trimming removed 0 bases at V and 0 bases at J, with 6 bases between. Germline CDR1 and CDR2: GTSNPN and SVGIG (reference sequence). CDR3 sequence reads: CAWSVQYSNQPQHF. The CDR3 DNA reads TGTGCCTGGAGTGTACAATATAGCAATCAGCCCCAGCATTTT.

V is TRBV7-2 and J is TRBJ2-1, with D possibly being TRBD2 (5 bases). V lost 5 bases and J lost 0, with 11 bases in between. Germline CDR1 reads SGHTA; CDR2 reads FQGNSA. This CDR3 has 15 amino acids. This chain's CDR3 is CASSTAAASYNEQFF. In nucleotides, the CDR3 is TGTGCCAGCAGCACCGCAGCGGCCTCCTACAATGAGCAGTTCTTC.

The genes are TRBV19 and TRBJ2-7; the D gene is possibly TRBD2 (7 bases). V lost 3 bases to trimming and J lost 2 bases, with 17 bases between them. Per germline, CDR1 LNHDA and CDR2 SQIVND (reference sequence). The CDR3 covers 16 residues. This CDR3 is CASSIINTGRAYEQYF. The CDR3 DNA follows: TGTGCCAGTAGTATCATCAACACAGGGAGGGCCTACGAGCAGTACTTC. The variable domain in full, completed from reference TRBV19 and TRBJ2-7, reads DGGITQSPKYLFRKEGQNVTLSCEQNLNHDAMYWYRQDPGQGLRLIYYSQIVNDFQKGDIAEGYSVSREKKESFPLTVTSAQKNPTAFYLCASSIINTGRAYEQYFGPGTRLTVT.

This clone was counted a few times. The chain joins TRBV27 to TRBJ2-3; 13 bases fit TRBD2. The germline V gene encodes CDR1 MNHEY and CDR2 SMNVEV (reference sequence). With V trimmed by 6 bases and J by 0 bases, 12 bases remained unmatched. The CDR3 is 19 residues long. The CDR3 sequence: CASRLGLAGEGLSTDTQYF. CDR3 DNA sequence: TGTGCCAGCAGACTCGGACTAGCGGGAGAGGGGCTGAGCACAGATACGCAGTATTTT.